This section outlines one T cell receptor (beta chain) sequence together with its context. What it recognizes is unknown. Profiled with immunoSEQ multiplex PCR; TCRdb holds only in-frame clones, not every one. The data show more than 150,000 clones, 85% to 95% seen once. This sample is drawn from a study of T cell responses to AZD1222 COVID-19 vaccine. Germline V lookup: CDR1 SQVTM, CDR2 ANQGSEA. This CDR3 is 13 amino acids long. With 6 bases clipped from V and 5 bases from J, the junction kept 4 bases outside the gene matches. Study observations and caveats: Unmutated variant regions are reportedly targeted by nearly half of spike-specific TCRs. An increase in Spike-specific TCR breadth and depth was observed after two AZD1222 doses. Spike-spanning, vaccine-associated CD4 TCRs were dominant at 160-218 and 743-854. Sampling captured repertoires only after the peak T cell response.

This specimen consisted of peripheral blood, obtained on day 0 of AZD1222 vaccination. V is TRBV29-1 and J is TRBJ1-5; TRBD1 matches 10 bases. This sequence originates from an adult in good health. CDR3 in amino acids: CSVGQGNDQPQHF. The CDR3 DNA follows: TGCAGCGTGGGACAGGGGAATGATCAGCCCCAGCATTTT.